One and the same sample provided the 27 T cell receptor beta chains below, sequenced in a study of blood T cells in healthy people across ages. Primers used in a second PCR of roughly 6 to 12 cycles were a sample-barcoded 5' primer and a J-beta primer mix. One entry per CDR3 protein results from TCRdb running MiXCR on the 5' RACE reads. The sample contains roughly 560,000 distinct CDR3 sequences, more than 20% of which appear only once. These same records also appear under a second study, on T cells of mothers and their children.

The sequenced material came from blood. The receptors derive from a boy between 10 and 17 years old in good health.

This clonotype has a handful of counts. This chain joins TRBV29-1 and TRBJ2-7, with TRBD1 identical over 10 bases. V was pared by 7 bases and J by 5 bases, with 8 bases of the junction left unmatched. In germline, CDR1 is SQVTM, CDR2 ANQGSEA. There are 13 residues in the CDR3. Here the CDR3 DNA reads TGCAGCGCTTACCGGGACAGGGGAGACGAGCAGTACTTC. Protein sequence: CSAYRDRGDEQYF.

The CDR3 DNA reads TGTGCCAGCAGCTTAATAGGACCGAACACCGGGGAGCTGTTTTTT. Protein sequence: CASSLIGPNTGELFF. The chain carries TRBV7-2 and TRBJ2-2, with unresolved D. The CDR3 is 15 residues long. Deletions cut 2 bases from V and 0 bases from J, with 7 bases between. CDR1 is SGHTA and CDR2 is FQGNSA in the germline V gene. The variable domain in full, completed from reference TRBV7-2 and TRBJ2-2, reads GAGVSQSPSNKVTEKGKDVELRCDPISGHTALYWYRQSLGQGLEFLIYFQGNSAPDKSGLPSDRFSAERTGGSVSTLTIQRTQQEDSAVYLCASSLIGPNTGELFFGEGSRLTVL.

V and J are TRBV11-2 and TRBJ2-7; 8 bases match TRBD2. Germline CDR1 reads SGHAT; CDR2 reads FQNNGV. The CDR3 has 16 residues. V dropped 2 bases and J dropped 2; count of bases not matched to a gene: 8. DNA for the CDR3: TGTGCCAGCAGCTTAAGGGGCGGGAGGTCCACCTACGAGCAGTACTTC. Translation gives CASSLRGGRSTYEQYF.

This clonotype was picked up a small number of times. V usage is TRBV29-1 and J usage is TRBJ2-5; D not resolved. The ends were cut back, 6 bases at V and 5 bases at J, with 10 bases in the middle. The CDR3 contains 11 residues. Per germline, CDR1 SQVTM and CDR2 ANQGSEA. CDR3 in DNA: TGCAGCGTCTGGGGAAGGGAGACCCAGTACTTC. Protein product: CSVWGRETQYF.

Here the CDR3 DNA reads TGTGCCAGCAGCGCGCGACAGGACACTGAAGCTTTCTTT. Translated, it gives CASSARQDTEAFF. This chain connects TRBV9 to TRBJ1-1, with a tentative D call TRBD1 (6 bases). The CDR3 runs 13 residues. Trimming pared 3 bases from V and 3 bases from J, leaving 9 bases between. The germline CDR1 and CDR2 sequences are SGDLS and YYNGEE.

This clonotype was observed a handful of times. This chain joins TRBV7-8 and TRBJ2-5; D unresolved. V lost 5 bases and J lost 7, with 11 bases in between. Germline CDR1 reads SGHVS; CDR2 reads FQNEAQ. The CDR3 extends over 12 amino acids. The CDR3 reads CASSLTFGTQYF. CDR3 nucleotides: TGTGCCAGCAGCCTGACGTTTGGGACCCAGTACTTC.

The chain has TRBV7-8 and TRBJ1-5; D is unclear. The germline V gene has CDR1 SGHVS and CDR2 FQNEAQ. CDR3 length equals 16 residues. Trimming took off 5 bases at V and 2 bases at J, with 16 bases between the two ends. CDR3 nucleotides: TGTGCCAGCAGCCCACGGATCTTTCGGGGCAATCAGCCCCAGCATTTT. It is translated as CASSPRIFRGNQPQHF.

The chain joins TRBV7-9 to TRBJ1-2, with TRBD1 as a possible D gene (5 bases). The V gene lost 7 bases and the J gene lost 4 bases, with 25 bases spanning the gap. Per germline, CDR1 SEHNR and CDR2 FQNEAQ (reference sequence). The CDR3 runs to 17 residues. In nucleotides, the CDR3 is TGTGCCAGCATCCCCCCCGAACGGGGGGGACTAGGCTATGGCTACACCTTC. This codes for CASIPPERGGLGYGYTF.

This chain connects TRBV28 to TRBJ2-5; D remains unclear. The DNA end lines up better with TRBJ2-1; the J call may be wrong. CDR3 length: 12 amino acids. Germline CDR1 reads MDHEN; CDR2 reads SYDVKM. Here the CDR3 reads CASSPSGAEQFF. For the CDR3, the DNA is TGTGCCAGCAGTCCGTCAGGAGCGGAGCAGTTCTTC.

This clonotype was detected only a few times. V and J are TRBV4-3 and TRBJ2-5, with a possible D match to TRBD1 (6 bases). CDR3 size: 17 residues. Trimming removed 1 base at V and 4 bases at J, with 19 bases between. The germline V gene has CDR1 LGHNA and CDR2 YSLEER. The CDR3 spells CASSQVWAERGGETQYF. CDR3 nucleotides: TGCGCCAGCAGCCAAGTTTGGGCTGAAAGAGGGGGAGAGACCCAGTACTTC.

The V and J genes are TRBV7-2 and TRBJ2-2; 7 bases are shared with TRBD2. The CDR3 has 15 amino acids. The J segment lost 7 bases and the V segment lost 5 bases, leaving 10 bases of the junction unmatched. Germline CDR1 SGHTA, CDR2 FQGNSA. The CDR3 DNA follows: TGTGCCAGCAGCACGACTAGCCGTTTCGTCGGGGAGCTGTTTTTT. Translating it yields CASSTTSRFVGELFF.

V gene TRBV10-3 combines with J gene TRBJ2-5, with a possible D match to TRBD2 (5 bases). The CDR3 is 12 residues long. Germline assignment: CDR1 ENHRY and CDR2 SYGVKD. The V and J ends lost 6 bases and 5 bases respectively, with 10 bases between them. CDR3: CAISEGLETQYF. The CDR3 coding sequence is TGTGCCATCAGCGAGGGTTTGGAGACCCAGTACTTC.

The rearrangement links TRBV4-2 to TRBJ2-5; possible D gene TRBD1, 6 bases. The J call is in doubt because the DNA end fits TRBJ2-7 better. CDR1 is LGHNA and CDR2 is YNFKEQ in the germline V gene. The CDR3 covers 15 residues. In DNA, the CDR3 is TGTGCCAGCAGCCAAGAACAGGGCCAATCCTACGAGCAGTACTTC. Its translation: CASSQEQGQSYEQYF.

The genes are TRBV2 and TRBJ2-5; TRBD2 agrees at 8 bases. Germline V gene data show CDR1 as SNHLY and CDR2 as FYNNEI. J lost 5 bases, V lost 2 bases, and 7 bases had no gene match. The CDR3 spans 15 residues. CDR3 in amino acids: CASSESAGGAETQYF. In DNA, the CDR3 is TGTGCCAGCAGTGAATCTGCGGGAGGCGCGGAGACCCAGTACTTC.

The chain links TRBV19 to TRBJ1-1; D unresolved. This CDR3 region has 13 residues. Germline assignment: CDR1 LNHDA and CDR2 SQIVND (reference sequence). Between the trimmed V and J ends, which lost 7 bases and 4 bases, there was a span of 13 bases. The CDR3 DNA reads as TGTGCCAGTAATCCAACGCCGGGCACTGAAGCTTTCTTT. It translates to CASNPTPGTEAFF. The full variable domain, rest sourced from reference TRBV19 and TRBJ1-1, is DGGITQSPKYLFRKEGQNVTLSCEQNLNHDAMYWYRQDPGQGLRLIYYSQIVNDFQKGDIAEGYSVSREKKESFPLTVTSAQKNPTAFYLCASNPTPGTEAFFGQGTRLTVV.

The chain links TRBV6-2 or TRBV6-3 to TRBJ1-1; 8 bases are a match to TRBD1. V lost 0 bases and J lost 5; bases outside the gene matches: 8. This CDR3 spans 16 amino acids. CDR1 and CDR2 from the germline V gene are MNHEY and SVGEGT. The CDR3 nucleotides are TGTGCCAGCAGTTACTCGAGTGACAGGGGATGGACTGAAGCTTTCTTT. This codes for CASSYSSDRGWTEAFF.

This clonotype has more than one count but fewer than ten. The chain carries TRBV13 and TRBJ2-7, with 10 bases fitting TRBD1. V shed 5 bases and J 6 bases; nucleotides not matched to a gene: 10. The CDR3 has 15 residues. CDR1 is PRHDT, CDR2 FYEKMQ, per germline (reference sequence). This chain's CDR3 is CASSPPPGQGFEQYF. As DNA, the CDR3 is TGTGCCAGCAGCCCCCCTCCGGGACAGGGGTTCGAGCAGTACTTC.

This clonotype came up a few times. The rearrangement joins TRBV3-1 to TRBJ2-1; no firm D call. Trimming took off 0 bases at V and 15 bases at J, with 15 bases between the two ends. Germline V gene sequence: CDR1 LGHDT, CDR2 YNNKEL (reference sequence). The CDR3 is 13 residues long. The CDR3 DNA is TGTGCCAGCAGCCAAGACCTCTCCCCTTCACGGTTCTTC. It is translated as CASSQDLSPSRFF.

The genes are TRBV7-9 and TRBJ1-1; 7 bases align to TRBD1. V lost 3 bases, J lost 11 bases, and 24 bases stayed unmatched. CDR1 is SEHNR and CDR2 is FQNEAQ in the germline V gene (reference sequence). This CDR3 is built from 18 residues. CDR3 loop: CASSFERGGGGSILDAFF. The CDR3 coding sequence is TGTGCCAGCAGCTTCGAAAGGGGAGGGGGCGGCTCCATACTGGATGCTTTCTTT.

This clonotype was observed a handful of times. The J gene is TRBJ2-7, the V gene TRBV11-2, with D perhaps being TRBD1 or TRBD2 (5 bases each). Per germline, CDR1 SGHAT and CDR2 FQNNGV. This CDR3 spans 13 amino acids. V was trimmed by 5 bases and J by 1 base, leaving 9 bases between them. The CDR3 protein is CASSPWGSYEQYF. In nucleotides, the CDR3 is TGTGCCAGCAGCCCGTGGGGGTCCTACGAGCAGTACTTC.

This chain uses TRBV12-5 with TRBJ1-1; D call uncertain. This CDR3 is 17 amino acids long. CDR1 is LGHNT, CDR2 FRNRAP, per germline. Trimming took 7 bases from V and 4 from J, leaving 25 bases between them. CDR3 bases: TGTGCTAGTGAATTGCGGGTGGCGAAATCTGATCGCACTGAAGCTTTCTTT. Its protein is CASELRVAKSDRTEAFF.

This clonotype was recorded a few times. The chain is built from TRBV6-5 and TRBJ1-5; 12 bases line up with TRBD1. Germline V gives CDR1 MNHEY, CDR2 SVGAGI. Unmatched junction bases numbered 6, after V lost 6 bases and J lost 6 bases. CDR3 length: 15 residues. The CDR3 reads CASSTGQGAGQPQHF. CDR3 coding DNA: TGTGCCAGCAGCACGGGACAGGGGGCGGGTCAGCCCCAGCATTTT.

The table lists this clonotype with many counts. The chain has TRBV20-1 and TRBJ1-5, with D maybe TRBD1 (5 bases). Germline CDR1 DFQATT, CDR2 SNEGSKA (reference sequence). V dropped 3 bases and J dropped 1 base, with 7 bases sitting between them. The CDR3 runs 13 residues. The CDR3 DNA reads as TGCAGTGCTAGGGGGGACAGCAATCAGCCCCAGCATTTT. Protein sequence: CSARGDSNQPQHF.

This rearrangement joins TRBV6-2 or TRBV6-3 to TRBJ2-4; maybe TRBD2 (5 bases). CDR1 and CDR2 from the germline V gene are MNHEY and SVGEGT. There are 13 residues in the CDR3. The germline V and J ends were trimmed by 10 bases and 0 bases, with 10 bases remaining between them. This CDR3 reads CAIRRKAKNIQYF. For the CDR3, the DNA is TGTGCCATTAGGAGGAAAGCCAAAAACATTCAGTACTTC.

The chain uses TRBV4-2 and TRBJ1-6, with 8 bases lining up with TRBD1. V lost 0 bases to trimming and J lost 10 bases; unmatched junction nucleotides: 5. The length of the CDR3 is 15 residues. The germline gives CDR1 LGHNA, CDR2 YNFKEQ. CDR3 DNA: TGTGCCAGCAGCCAAGATAGGACAGGGACGTCACCCCTCCACTTT. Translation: CASSQDRTGTSPLHF.

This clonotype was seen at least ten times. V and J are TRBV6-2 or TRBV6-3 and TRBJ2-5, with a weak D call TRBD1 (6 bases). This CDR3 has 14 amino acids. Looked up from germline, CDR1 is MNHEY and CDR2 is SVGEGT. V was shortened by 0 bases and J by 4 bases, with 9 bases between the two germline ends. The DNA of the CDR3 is TGTGCCAGCAGTTACTCGACCAGGGGAGAGACCCAGTACTTC. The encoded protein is CASSYSTRGETQYF.

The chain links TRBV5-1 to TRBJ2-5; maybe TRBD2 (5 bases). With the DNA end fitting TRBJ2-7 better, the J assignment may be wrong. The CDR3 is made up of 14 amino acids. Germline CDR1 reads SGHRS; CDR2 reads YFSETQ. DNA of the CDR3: TGCGCCAGCAGCTTGGCGCTAGCTGAGCACGAGCAGTACTTC. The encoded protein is CASSLALAEHEQYF.